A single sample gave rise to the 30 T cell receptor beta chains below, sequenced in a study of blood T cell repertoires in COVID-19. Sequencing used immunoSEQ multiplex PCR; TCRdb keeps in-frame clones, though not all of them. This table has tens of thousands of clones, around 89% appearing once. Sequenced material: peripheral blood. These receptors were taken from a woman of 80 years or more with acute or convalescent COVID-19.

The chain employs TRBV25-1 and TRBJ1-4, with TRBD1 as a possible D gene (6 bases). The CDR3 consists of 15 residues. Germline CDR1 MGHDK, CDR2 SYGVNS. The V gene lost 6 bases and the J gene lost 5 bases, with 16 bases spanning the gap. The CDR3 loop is CASRRYSGTNEKLFF. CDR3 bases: TGTGCCAGCAGGAGGTACTCCGGGACAAATGAAAAACTGTTTTTT.

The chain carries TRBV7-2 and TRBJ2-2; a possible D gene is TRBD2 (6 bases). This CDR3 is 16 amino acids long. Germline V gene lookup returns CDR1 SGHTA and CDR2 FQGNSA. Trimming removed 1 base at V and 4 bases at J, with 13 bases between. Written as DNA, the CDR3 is TGTGCCAGCAGCTTAGAGCGGAGGGGCCGCACCGGGGAGCTGTTTTTT. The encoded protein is CASSLERRGRTGELFF.

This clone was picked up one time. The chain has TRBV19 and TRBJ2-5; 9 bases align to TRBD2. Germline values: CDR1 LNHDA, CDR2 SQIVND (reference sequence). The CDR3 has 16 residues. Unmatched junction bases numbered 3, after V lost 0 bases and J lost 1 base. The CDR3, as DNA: TGTGCCAGTAGTATAGAGGGGACTAGCAGCCAAGAGACCCAGTACTTC. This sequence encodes CASSIEGTSSQETQYF. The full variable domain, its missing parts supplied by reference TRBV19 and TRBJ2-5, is DGGITQSPKYLFRKEGQNVTLSCEQNLNHDAMYWYRQDPGQGLRLIYYSQIVNDFQKGDIAEGYSVSREKKESFPLTVTSAQKNPTAFYLCASSIEGTSSQETQYFGPGTRLLVL.

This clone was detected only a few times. CDR3 loop: CASSLVRGGINNEQFF. The CDR3 coding sequence is TGTGCCAGCAGCTTAGTACGGGGGGGCATCAACAATGAGCAGTTCTTC. The rearrangement uses TRBV7-2 and TRBJ2-1; TRBD2 agrees at 8 bases. J gave up 5 bases and V 1 base, and 7 bases lay outside the gene matches. The germline CDR1 and CDR2 sequences are SGHTA and FQGNSA. CDR3 length equals 16 residues.

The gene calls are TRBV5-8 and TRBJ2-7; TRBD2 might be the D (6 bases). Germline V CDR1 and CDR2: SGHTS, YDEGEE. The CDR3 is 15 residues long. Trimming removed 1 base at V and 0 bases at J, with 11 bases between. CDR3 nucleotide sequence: TGTGCCAGCAGCTTGTGGGCTAGCGCCTCCTACGAGCAGTACTTC. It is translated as CASSLWASASYEQYF.

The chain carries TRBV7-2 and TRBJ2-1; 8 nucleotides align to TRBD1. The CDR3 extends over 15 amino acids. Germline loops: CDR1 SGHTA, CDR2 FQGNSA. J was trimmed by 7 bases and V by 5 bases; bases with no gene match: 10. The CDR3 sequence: CASSLGRGRVNEQFF. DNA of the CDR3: TGTGCCAGCAGCCTTGGCAGGGGGCGCGTAAATGAGCAGTTCTTC.

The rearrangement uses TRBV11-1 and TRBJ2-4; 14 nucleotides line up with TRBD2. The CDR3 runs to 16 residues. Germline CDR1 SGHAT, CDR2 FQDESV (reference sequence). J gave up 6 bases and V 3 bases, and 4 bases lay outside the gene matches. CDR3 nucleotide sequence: TGTGCCAGCAGCTTGGGACTAGCGGGAGAGGGAAACATTCAGTACTTC. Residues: CASSLGLAGEGNIQYF.

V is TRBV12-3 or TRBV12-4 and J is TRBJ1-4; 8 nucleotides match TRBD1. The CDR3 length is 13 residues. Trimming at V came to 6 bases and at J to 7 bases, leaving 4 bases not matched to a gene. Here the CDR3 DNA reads TGTGCCAGCAGGACAGGGGTTAGTGAAAAACTGTTTTTT. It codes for CASRTGVSEKLFF.

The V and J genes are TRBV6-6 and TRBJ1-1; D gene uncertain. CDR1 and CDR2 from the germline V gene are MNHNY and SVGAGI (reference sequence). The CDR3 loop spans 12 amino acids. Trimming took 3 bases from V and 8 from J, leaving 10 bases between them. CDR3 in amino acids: CASSYTGMEAFF. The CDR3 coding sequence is TGTGCCAGCAGTTATACGGGGATGGAAGCTTTCTTT.

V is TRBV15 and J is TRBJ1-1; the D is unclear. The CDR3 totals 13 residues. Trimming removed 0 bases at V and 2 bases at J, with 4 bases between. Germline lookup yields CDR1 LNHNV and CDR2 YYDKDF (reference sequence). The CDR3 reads CATSRESNTEAFF. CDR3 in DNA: TGTGCCACCAGCAGAGAGTCAAACACTGAAGCTTTCTTT.

In DNA, the CDR3 is TGTGCCAGCAGCCAAGACCTTGGGGGCGGACTCACAGATACGCAGTATTTT. It yields the protein CASSQDLGGGLTDTQYF. V usage is TRBV3-1 (or the pseudogene TRBV3-2) and J usage is TRBJ2-3, with a tentative D call TRBD1 (6 bases). There are 17 residues in the CDR3. V was trimmed by 0 bases and J by 2 bases, leaving 15 bases between them. Germline CDR1 LGHDT, CDR2 YNNKEL (reference sequence).

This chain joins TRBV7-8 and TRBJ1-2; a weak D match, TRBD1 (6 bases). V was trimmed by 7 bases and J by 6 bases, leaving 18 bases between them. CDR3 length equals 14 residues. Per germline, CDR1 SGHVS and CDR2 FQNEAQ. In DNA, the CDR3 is TGTGCCAGCACCTCTGGGGGCAGCAACCATGGCTACACCTTC. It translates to CASTSGGSNHGYTF. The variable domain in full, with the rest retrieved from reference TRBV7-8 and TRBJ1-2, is GAGVSQSPRYKVAKRGQDVALRCDPISGHVSLFWYQQALGQGPEFLTYFQNEAQLDKSGLPSDRFFAERPEGSVSTLKIQRTQQEDSAVYLCASTSGGSNHGYTFGSGTRLTVV.

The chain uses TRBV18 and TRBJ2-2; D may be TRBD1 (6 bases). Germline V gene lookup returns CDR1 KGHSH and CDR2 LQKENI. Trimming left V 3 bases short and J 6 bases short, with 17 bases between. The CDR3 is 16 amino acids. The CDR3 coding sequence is TGTGCCAGCTCACCGGTTCTGACAGGTGGATCCGGGGAGCTGTTTTTT. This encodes CASSPVLTGGSGELFF.

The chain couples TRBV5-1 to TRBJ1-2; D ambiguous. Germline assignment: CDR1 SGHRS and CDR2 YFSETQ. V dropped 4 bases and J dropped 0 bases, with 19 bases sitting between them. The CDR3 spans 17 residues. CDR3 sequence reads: CASSPDGSYSPNYGYTF. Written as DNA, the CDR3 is TGCGCCAGCAGCCCTGACGGGAGTTATTCTCCTAACTATGGCTACACCTTC. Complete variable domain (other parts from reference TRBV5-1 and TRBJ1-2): KAGVTQTPRYLIKTRGQQVTLSCSPISGHRSVSWYQQTPGQGLQFLFEYFSETQRNKGNFPGRFSGRQFSNSRSEMNVSTLELGDSALYLCASSPDGSYSPNYGYTFGSGTRLTVV.

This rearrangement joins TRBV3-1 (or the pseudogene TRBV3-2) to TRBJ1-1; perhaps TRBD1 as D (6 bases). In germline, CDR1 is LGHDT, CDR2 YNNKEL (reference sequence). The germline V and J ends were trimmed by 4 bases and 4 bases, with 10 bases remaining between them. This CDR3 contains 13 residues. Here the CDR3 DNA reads TGTGCCAGCAGCCGCAGAGGGGGCACTGAAGCTTTCTTT. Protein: CASSRRGGTEAFF.

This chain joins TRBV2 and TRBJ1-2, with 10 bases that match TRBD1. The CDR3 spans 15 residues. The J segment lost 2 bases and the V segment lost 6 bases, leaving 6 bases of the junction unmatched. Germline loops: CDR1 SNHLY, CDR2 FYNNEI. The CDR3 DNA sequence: TGTGCCAGCAGAACTACGGGACAGGGGAACTATGGCTACACCTTC. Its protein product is CASRTTGQGNYGYTF.

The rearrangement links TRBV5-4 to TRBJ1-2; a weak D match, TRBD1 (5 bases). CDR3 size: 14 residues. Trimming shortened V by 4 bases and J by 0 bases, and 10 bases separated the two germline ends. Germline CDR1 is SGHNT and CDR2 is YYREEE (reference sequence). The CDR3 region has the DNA TGTGCCAGCAGCGTTGACAGTTCTAACTATGGCTACACCTTC. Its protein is CASSVDSSNYGYTF.

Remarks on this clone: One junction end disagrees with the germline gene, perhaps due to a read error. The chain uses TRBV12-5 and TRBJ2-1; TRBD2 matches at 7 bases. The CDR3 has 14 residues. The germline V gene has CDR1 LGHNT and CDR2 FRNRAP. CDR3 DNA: TGTGCTAGTGCTTTGGGAGGGATTTACAATGAGCAGTTCTTC. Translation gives CASALGGIYNEQFF.

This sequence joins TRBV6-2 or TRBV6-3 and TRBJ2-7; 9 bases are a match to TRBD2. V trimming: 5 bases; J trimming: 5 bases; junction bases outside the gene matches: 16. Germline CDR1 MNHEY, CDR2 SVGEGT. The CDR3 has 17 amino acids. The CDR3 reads CASSHPPTTSGKNEQYF. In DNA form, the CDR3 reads TGTGCCAGCAGTCATCCCCCGACGACTAGCGGCAAAAACGAGCAGTACTTC.

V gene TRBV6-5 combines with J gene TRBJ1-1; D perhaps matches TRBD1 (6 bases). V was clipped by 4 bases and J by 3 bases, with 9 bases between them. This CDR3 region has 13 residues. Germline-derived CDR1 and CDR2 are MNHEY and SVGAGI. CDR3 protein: CASSSDRHTEAFF. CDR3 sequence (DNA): TGTGCCAGCAGTTCGGACAGACACACTGAAGCTTTCTTT.

The CDR3 loop reads CASSQGMLTWDSTYEQYF. For the CDR3, the DNA is TGTGCCAGCAGCCAAGGGATGCTAACATGGGACAGTACCTACGAGCAGTACTTC. The chain links TRBV3-1 (or the pseudogene TRBV3-2) to TRBJ2-7; 7 bases map to TRBD1. Trimming cost V 1 base and J 2 bases; bases outside gene matches: 14. The CDR3 contains 18 residues. Germline V gives CDR1 LGHDT, CDR2 YNNKEL (reference sequence).

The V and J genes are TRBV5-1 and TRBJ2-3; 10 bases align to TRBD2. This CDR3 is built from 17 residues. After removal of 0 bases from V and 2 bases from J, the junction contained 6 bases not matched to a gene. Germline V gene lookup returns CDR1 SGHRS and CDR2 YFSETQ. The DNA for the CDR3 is TGCGCCAGCAGCTTGGGGCTAGCGGGGGCTATCACAGATACGCAGTATTTT. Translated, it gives CASSLGLAGAITDTQYF.

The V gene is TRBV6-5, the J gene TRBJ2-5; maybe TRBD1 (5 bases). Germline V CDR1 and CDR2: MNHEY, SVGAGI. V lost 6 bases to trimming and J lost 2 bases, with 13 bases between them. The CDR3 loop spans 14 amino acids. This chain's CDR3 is CASSPDQGQETQYF. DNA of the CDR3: TGTGCCAGCAGCCCCGACCAGGGACAAGAGACCCAGTACTTC.

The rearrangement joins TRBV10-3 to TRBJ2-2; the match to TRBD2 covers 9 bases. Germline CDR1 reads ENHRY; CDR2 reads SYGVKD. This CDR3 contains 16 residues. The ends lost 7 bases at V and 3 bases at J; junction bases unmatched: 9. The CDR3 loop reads CAIKDQAGGYTGELFF. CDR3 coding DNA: TGTGCCATCAAGGATCAAGCGGGGGGCTACACCGGGGAGCTGTTTTTT.

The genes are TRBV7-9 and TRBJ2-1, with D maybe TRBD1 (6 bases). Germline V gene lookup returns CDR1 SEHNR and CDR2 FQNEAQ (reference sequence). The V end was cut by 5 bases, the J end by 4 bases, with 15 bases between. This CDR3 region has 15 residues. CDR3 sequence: CASSRDTSQYNEQFF. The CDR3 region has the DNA TGTGCCAGCAGCCGGGACACCAGCCAATACAATGAGCAGTTCTTC.

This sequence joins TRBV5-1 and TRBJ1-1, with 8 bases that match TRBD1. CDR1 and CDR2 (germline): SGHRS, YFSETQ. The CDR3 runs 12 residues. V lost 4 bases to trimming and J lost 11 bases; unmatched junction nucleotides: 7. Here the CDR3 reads CASSGGTGRAFF. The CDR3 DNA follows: TGCGCCAGCAGCGGGGGGACAGGTCGGGCTTTCTTT.

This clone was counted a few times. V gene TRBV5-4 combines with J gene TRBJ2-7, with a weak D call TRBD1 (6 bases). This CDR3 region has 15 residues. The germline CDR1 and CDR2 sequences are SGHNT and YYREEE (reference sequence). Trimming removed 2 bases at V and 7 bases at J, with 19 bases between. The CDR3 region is CASSLRTDPMGEQYF. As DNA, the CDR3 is TGTGCCAGCAGCTTAAGGACAGACCCAATGGGGGAGCAGTACTTC.

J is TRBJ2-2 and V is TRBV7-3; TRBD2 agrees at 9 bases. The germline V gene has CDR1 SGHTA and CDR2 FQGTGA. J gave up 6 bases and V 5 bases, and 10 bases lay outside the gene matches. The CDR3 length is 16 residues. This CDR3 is CASSPRERGVAGELFF. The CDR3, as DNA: TGTGCCAGCAGCCCCAGGGAGCGGGGGGTGGCCGGGGAGCTGTTTTTT.

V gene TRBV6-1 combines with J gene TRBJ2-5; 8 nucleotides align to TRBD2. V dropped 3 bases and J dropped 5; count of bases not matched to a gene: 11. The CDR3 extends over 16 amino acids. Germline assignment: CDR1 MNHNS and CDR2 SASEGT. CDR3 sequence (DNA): TGTGCCAGCAGTGAGCGCCCCGGGAGGGCCCTTGAGACCCAGTACTTC. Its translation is CASSERPGRALETQYF.

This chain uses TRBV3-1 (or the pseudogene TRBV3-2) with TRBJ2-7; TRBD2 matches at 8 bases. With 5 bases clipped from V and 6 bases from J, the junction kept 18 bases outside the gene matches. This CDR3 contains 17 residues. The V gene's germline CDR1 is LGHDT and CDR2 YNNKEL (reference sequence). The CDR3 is CASSTGIPGLGAREQYF. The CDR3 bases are TGTGCCAGCAGCACTGGGATTCCGGGACTAGGGGCCCGCGAGCAGTACTTC.